The 14 T cell receptor beta chains below all came from one sample that was sequenced in a study of blood T cell repertoires in COVID-19. Method: immunoSEQ multiplex PCR; TCRdb's copy keeps in-frame clones and lacks some. The sample consists of about 130,000 clones, 79% of them appearing once. Sample: peripheral blood. These receptors came from a man aged 40-55 years with active or convalescent COVID-19.

This chain joins TRBV24-1 and TRBJ1-1; unclear D gene. CDR1 and CDR2 (germline): KGHDR, SFDVKD. V was cut by 5 bases and J by 1 base, with 7 bases left in between. The CDR3 contains 13 residues. CDR3 sequence reads: CATSGSRNTEAFF. The CDR3 DNA is TGTGCCACCAGTGGTAGCAGGAACACTGAAGCTTTCTTT.

The chain uses TRBV6-5 and TRBJ2-4, with TRBD2 matching over 7 bases. In germline, CDR1 is MNHEY, CDR2 SVGAGI. The CDR3 contains 14 residues. V dropped 2 bases and J dropped 6; count of bases not matched to a gene: 4. The CDR3 spells CASSYGTTPNIQYF. DNA for the CDR3: TGTGCCAGCAGTTACGGGACTACCCCAAACATTCAGTACTTC.

V usage is TRBV6-2 or TRBV6-3 and J usage is TRBJ1-5; 7 bases map to TRBD1. The CDR3 has 15 residues. Germline V gives CDR1 MNHEY, CDR2 SVGEGT. V was clipped by 2 bases and J by 2 bases; unmatched bases: 3. CDR3 coding DNA: TGTGCCAGCAGTTACGACAGGGTTGGCAATCAGCCCCAGCATTTT. As protein: CASSYDRVGNQPQHF.

CDR3 protein: CATSRDQTPQRTEAFF. Written as DNA, the CDR3 is TGTGCCACCAGCAGAGATCAAACCCCTCAGAGGACTGAAGCTTTCTTT. The chain recombines TRBV15 with TRBJ1-1; no definite D call. CDR1 is LNHNV, CDR2 YYDKDF, per germline (reference sequence). Between the trimmed V and J ends, which lost 0 bases and 5 bases, there was a span of 16 bases. This CDR3 is built from 16 residues.

This sequence joins TRBV11-2 and TRBJ2-7; 7 bases fit TRBD1. Germline V gives CDR1 SGHAT, CDR2 FQNNGV. This CDR3 contains 15 residues. V dropped 1 base and J dropped 3; count of bases not matched to a gene: 6. CDR3 amino acids: CASSLGGDSYYEQYF. CDR3 sequence (DNA): TGTGCCAGCAGCTTAGGAGGGGACAGCTACTACGAGCAGTACTTC.

This rearrangement joins TRBV6-5 to TRBJ2-1; possibly TRBD1 for D (6 bases). V was clipped by 7 bases and J by 9 bases, with 10 bases between them. There are 11 residues in the CDR3. CDR1 and CDR2 (germline): MNHEY, SVGAGI. The CDR3 spells CASKSQGEQFF. As DNA, the CDR3 is TGTGCCAGCAAGTCACAGGGTGAGCAGTTCTTC.

The table lists this clone with a few counts. V is TRBV5-4 and J is TRBJ2-5, with D uncertain. V lost 2 bases and J lost 3, with 8 bases in between. Germline V gene data show CDR1 as SGHNT and CDR2 as YYREEE (reference sequence). This CDR3 is 13 amino acids long. The CDR3 sequence is CASSFGLKETQYF. DNA of the CDR3: TGTGCCAGCAGCTTTGGCCTCAAAGAGACCCAGTACTTC.

The chain has TRBV25-1 and TRBJ2-2, with D unresolved. V gave up 10 bases and J gave up 0 bases, with 9 bases separating them. The CDR3 runs to 13 residues. Per germline, CDR1 MGHDK and CDR2 SYGVNS. For the CDR3, the DNA is TGTGCCACACGGCGGTCGAACACCGGGGAGCTGTTTTTT. The encoded protein is CATRRSNTGELFF.

The rearrangement uses TRBV5-1 and TRBJ2-1; 7 nucleotides agree with TRBD1. Germline CDR1 SGHRS, CDR2 YFSETQ. The V segment lost 3 bases and the J segment 2 bases; nucleotides outside the gene matches: 8. There are 16 residues in the CDR3. The chain's CDR3 is CASSWDSRITYNEQFF. Here the CDR3 DNA reads TGCGCCAGCAGCTGGGACAGTCGGATTACCTACAATGAGCAGTTCTTC.

This clone appeared a few times. V gene TRBV27 combines with J gene TRBJ2-5; D uncertain. Trimming removed 3 bases from V and 1 base from J, with 6 bases in between. The CDR3 has 13 residues. CDR1 and CDR2 (germline): MNHEY, SMNVEV (reference sequence). The DNA of the CDR3 is TGTGCCAGCAGTTTGGCATCCCAAGAGACCCAGTACTTC. Translated, it gives CASSLASQETQYF.

The genes are TRBV4-3 and TRBJ2-5, with TRBD1 as a possible D gene (6 bases). V lost 0 bases, J lost 5 bases, and 10 bases lay in between. This CDR3 is 14 amino acids long. The germline V gene has CDR1 LGHNA and CDR2 YSLEER. The CDR3 loop is CASSQDRGMETQYF. For the CDR3, the DNA is TGCGCCAGCAGCCAAGATAGGGGGATGGAGACCCAGTACTTC.

This chain connects TRBV13 to TRBJ2-7, with 11 positions matching TRBD1. The CDR3 sequence is 16 residues long. Germline CDR1 is PRHDT and CDR2 is FYEKMQ (reference sequence). V lost 0 bases to trimming and J lost 6 bases; unmatched junction nucleotides: 7. The CDR3 sequence is CASSLGRRTGGIEQYF. The DNA of the CDR3 is TGTGCCAGCAGCTTAGGCCGAAGGACAGGGGGCATCGAGCAGTACTTC.

The chain is built from TRBV30 and TRBJ2-7; 7 bases match TRBD1. The CDR3 consists of 11 residues. Trimming took 5 bases from V and 10 from J; bases not matched to a gene: 8. CDR1 GTSNPN and CDR2 SVGIG come from the germline V gene (reference sequence). CDR3 amino acids: CAWGQVEYQYF. The CDR3 DNA reads TGTGCCTGGGGACAGGTGGAATACCAGTACTTC.

The chain carries TRBV7-2 and TRBJ2-2; 10 positions match TRBD2. V lost 1 base and J lost 0; bases outside the gene matches: 8. Germline lookup yields CDR1 SGHTA and CDR2 FQGNSA. This CDR3 comprises 19 residues. The CDR3: CASSLGTSGRFANTGELFF. CDR3 sequence (DNA): TGTGCCAGCAGCTTAGGGACTAGCGGTAGATTCGCGAACACCGGGGAGCTGTTTTTT.